The clone carrying this T cell receptor (beta chain) was counted ten times or more. No antigen is known for it. The sample is drawn from a study of identical twins. A universal primer binding site was introduced by template switching. The final cDNA contained unique molecular identifiers. TCRdb re-called the 5' RACE reads through MiXCR, storing one row per CDR3 protein. The table has about 220,000 distinct CDR3 sequences, approximately 8.3% seen once. Study-wide points: Cross-sectional statistical analysis, not tracking of the same donors, underpinned the conclusions. Sharing of beta out-of-frame sequences by twins showed a weaker excess.

These records were also assigned to another study, of yellow fever vaccine responses in identical twins.

Sequenced material: memory (CD45RO+) T cells sorted from blood. This clonotype was sampled from a woman younger than 35 in good health.

The CDR3 loop is CASSPQGSGELFF. In nucleotides, the CDR3 is TGTGCCAGCAGCCCACAGGGTTCCGGGGAGCTGTTTTTT. The chain uses TRBV7-2 and TRBJ2-2; TRBD1 might be the D (6 bases). CDR1 and CDR2 from the germline V gene are SGHTA and FQGNSA. V shed 5 bases and J shed 6 bases, with 10 bases lying between them. The CDR3 loop spans 13 amino acids.